The clone carrying this T cell receptor (beta chain) came up many times. Germline values: CDR1 SGDLS, CDR2 YYNGEE. This CDR3 is 14 amino acids long. Trimming took 0 bases from V and 1 from J, leaving 8 bases between them. This entry belongs to a study of breast tumors, draining lymph nodes, adjacent tissues. MiXCR, applied by TCRdb to the multiplex PCR reads, yields one record per CDR3 protein. The table lists 45,000 to 60,000 distinct CDR3 sequences, roughly 23% of them singletons. The chain has TRBV9 and TRBJ2-7; D is uncertain. The sample taken for sequencing was breast tumor tissue. The origin of this receptor is a female donor with breast cancer. Some clones in this sample may be carry-over from other donors' samples. CDR3 sequence: CASSVASLSYEQYF. CDR3 DNA: TGTGCCAGCAGCGTAGCGTCTCTTTCCTACGAGCAGTACTTC.